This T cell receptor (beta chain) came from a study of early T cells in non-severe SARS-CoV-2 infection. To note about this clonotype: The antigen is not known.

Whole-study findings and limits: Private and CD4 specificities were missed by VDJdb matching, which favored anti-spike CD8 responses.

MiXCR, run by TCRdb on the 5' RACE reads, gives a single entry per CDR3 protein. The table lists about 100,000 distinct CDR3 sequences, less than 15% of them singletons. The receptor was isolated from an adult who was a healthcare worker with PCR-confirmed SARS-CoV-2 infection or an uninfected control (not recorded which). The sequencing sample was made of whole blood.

This CDR3 is CASSQEFGNQPQHF. The DNA for the CDR3 is TGTGCCAGCAGCCAAGAGTTCGGGAATCAGCCCCAGCATTTT. J is TRBJ1-5 and V is TRBV3-1; D is ambiguous. Per germline, CDR1 LGHDT and CDR2 YNNKEL (reference sequence). V was trimmed by 0 bases and J by 4 bases, leaving 7 bases between them. This CDR3 is 14 amino acids long. The full variable domain, its missing parts supplied by reference TRBV3-1 and TRBJ1-5, is DTAVSQTPKYLVTQMGNDKSIKCEQNLGHDTMYWYKQDSKKFLKIMFSYNNKELIINETVPNRFSPKSPDKAHLNLHINSLELGDSAVYFCASSQEFGNQPQHFGDGTRLSIL.